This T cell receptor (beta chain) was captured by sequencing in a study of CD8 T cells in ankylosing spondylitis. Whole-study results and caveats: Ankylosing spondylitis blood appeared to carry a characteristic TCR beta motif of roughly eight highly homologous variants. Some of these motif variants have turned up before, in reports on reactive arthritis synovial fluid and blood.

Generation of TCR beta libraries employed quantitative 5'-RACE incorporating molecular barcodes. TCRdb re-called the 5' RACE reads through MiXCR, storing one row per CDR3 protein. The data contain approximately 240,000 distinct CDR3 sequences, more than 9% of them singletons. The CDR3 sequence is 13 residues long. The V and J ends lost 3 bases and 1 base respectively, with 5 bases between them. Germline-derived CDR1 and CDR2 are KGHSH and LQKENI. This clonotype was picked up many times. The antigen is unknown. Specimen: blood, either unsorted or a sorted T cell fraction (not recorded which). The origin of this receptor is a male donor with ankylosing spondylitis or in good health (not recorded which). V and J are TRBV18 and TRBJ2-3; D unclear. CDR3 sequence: CASSPGRTDTQYF. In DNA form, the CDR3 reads TGTGCCAGCTCACCTGGCCGCACAGATACGCAGTATTTT.